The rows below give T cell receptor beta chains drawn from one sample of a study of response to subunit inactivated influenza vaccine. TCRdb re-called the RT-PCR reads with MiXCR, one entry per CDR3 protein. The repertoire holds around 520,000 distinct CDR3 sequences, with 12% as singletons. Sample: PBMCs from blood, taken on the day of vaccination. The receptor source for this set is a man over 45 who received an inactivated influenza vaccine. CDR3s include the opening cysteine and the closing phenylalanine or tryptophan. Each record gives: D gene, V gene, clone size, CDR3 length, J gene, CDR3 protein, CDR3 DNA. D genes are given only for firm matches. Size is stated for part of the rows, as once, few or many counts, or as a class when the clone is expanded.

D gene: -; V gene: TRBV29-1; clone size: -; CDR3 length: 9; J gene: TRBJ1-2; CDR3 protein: CSTDGGYTF; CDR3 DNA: TGCAGCACTGATGGCGGCTACACCTTC
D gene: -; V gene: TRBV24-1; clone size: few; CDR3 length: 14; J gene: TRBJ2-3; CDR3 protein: CATSDLAELDTQYF; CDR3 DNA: TGTGCCACCAGTGACCTAGCTGAATTGGATACGCAGTATTTT
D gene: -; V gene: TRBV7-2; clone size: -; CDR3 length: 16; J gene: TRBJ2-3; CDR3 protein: CASSPPNGRATDTQYF; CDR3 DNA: TGTGCCAGCAGCCCCCCTAATGGGCGGGCCACAGATACGCAGTATTTT
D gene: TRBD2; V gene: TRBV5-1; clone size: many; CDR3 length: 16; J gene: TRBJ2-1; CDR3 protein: CASSLVGGGRAEEQFF; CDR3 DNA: TGCGCCAGCAGCTTGGTCGGGGGAGGGCGGGCAGAGGAGCAGTTCTTC
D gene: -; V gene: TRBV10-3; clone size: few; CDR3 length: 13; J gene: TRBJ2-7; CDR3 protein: CAIKRDSNYEQYF; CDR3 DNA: TGTGCCATAAAGCGGGACAGTAACTACGAGCAGTACTTC
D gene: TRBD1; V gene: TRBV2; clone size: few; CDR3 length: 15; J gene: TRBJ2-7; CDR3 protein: CASSERSGGSDEQYF; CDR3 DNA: TGTGCCAGCAGTGAACGCTCAGGGGGCAGCGACGAGCAGTACTTC
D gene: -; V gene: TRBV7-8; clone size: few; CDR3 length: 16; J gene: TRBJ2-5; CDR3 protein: CASSLQPQGGRETQYF; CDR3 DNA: TGTGCCAGCAGCTTACAACCCCAGGGGGGGAGGGAGACCCAGTACTTC
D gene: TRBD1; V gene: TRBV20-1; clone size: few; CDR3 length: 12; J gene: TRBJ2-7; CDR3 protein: CSGPGPGGEQYF; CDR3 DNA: TGCAGCGGCCCGGGACCAGGGGGCGAGCAGTACTTC
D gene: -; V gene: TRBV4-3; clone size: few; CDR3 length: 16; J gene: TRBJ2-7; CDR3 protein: CASSPISAESSYEQYF; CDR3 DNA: TGCGCCAGCAGCCCGATCTCAGCGGAGAGCTCCTACGAGCAGTACTTC
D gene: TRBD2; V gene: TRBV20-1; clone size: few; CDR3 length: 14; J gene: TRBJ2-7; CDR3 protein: CSASKASGNYEQYF; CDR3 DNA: TGCAGTGCTAGCAAGGCTAGCGGGAACTACGAGCAGTACTTC
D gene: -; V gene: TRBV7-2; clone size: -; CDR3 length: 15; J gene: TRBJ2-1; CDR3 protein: CASSGGGGTYNEQFF; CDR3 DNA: TGTGCCAGTAGTGGGGGTGGCGGGACGTACAATGAGCAGTTCTTC
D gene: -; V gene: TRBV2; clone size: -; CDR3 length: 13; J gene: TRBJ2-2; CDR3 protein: CASSESVSGELFF; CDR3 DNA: TGTGCCAGCAGTGAGTCCGTTTCCGGGGAGCTGTTTTTT
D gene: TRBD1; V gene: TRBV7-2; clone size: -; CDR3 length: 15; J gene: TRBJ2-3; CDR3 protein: CASSLEGTGVDTQYF; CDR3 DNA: TGTGCCAGCAGCTTAGAAGGCACAGGGGTAGATACGCAGTATTTT
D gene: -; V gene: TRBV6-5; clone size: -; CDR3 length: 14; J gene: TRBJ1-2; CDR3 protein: CASSYSAGDYGYTF; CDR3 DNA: TGTGCCAGCAGTTACTCGGCAGGGGACTATGGCTACACCTTC
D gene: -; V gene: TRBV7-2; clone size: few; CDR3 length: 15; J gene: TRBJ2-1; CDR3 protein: CASSLALRRTNEQFF; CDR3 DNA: TGTGCCAGCAGCTTAGCTTTGAGAAGGACCAATGAGCAGTTCTTC
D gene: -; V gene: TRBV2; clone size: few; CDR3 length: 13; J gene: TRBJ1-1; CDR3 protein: CASSYQGNPPAFF; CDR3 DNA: TGTGCCAGCAGTTATCAGGGGAACCCCCCCGCTTTCTTT
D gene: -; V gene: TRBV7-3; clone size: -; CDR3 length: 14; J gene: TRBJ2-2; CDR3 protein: CASSLISNTGELFF; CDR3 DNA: TGTGCCAGCAGCCTTATATCGAACACCGGGGAGCTGTTTTTT
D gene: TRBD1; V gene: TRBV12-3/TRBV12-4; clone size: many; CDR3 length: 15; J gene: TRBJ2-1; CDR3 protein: CASSLRQGRYNEQFF; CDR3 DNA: TGTGCCAGCAGCCTCAGACAGGGACGATATAATGAGCAGTTCTTC
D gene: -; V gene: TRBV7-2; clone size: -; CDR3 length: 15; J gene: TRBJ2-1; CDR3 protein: CASSRGAGWYNEQFF; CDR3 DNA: TGTGCCAGCAGTCGCGGGGCAGGGTGGTACAATGAGCAGTTCTTC
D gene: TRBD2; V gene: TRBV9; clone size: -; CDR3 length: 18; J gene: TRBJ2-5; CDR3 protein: CASSSGLAGGRDQETQYF; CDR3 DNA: TGTGCCAGCAGCTCCGGACTAGCGGGGGGAAGGGACCAAGAGACCCAGTACTTC
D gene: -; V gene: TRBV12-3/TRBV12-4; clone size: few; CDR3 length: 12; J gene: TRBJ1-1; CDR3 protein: CASSFRRVEAFF; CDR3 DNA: TGTGCCAGCAGTTTCCGACGGGTTGAAGCTTTCTTT
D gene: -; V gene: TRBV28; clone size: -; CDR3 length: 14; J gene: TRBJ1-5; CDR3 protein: CASSLYGSNQPQHF; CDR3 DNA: TGTGCCAGCAGTTTATATGGGTCCAATCAGCCCCAGCATTTT
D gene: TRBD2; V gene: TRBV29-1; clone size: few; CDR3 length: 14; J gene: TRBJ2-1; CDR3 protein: CSVEVAGTYNEQFF; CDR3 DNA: TGCAGCGTTGAGGTAGCGGGAACCTACAATGAGCAGTTCTTC
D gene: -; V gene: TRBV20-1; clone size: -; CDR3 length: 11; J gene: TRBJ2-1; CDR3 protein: CSGSKGNEQFF; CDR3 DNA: TGCAGTGGTAGTAAGGGGAATGAGCAGTTCTTC
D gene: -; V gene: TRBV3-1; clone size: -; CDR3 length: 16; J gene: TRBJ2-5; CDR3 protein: CASSQGAGGLGETQYF; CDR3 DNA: TGTGCCAGCAGCCAAGGAGCTGGGGGACTCGGGGAGACCCAGTACTTC
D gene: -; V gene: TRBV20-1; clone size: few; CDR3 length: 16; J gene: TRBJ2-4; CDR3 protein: CSARLLEGLAKNIQYF; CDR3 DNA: TGCAGTGCTCGACTTTTAGAGGGTCTAGCCAAAAACATTCAGTACTTC
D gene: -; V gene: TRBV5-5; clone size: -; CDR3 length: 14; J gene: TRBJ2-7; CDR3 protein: CAISPGLLSYEQYF; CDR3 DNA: TGTGCCATCAGCCCCGGGCTCCTCTCCTACGAGCAGTACTTC
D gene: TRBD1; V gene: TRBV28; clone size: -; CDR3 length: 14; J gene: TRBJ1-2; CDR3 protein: CASRSGTGTYGYTF; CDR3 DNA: TGTGCCAGCAGGTCCGGGACAGGGACCTATGGCTACACCTTC
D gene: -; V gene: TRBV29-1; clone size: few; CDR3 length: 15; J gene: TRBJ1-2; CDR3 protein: CSVDTTSGLPYGYTF; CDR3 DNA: TGCAGCGTTGATACCACATCGGGGCTCCCCTATGGCTACACCTTC
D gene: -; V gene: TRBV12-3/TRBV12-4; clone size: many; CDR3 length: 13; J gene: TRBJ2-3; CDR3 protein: CASSLIGADTQYF; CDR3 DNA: TGTGCCAGCAGTCTCATCGGGGCAGATACGCAGTATTTT
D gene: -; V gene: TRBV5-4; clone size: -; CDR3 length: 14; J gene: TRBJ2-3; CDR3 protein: CASSSKRETDTQYF; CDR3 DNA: TGTGCCAGCAGCTCGAAACGGGAAACAGATACGCAGTATTTT
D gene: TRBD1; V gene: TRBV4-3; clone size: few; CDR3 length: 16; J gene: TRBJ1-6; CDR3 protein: CASSQDQQGRNSPLHF; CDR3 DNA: TGCGCCAGCAGCCAAGATCAACAGGGGCGTAATTCACCCCTCCACTTT
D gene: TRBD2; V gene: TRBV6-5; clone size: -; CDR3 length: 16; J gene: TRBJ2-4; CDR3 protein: CASSSQLAAPKNIQYF; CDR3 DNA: TGTGCCAGCAGTTCCCAACTAGCGGCTCCCAAAAACATTCAGTACTTC
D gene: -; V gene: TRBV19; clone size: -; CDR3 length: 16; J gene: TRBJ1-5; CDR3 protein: CASSPSAQISNQPQHF; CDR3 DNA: TGTGCCAGTAGCCCCTCGGCACAGATTAGCAATCAGCCCCAGCATTTT
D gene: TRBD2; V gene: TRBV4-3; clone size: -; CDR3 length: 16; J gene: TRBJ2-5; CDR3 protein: CASSQGYGGGRETQYF; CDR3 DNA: TGCGCCAGCAGCCAAGGGTACGGCGGGGGTCGGGAGACCCAGTACTTC
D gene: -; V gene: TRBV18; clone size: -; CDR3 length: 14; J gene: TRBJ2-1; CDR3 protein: CASSPLTSLVEQFF; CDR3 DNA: TGTGCCAGCTCACCCCTTACAAGCTTGGTTGAGCAGTTCTTC
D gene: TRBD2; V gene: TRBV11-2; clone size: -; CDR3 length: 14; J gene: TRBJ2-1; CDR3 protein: CASSPGTNWDEQFF; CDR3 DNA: TGTGCCAGCAGCCCCGGGACTAACTGGGATGAGCAGTTCTTC
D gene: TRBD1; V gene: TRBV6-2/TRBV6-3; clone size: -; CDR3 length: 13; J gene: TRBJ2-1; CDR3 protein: CASRTGTVNEQFF; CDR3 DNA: TGTGCCAGCAGGACAGGGACCGTCAATGAGCAGTTCTTC
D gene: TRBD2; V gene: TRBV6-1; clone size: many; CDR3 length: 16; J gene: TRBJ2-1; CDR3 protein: CASSALGGGSRNEQFF; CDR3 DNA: TGTGCCAGCAGTGCTCTCGGCGGGGGAAGTAGAAATGAGCAGTTCTTC
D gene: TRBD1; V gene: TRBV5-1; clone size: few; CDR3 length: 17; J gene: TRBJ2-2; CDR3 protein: CASSLDSGGAGTGELFF; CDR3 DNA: TGCGCCAGCAGCTTGGATTCAGGGGGCGCCGGCACCGGGGAGCTGTTTTTT
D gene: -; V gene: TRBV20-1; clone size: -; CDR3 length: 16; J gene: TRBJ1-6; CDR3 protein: CSGASTASSYNSPLHF; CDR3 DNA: TGCAGTGGGGCCTCCACCGCAAGCTCCTATAATTCACCCCTCCACTTT
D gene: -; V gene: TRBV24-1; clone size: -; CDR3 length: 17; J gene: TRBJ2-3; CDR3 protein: CATSDFVSGQGTDTQYF; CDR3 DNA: TGTGCCACCAGTGATTTTGTTAGCGGTCAAGGCACAGATACGCAGTATTTT
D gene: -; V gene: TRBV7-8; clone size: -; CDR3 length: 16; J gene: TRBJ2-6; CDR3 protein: CASSLGRSSGANVLTF; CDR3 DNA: TGTGCCAGCAGCTTAGGCCGTAGCTCTGGGGCCAACGTCCTGACTTTC
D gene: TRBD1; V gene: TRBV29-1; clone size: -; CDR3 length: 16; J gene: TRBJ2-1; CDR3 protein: CSVGQGQRVGYNEQFF; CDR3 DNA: TGCAGCGTTGGACAGGGCCAAAGGGTGGGCTACAATGAGCAGTTCTTC
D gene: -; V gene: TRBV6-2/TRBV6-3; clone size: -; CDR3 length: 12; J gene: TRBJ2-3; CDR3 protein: CASSYWRDTQYF; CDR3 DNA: TGTGCCAGCAGTTACTGGCGGGATACGCAGTATTTT